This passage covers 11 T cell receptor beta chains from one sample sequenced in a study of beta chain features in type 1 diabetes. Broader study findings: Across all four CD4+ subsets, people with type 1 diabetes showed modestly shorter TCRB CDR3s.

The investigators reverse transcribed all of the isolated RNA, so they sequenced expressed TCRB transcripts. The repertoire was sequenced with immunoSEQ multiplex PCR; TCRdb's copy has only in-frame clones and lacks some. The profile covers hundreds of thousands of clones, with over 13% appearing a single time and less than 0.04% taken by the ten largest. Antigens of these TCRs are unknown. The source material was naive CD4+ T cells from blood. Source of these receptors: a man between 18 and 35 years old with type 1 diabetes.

This chain's CDR3 is CASSDRGPPETQYF. The CDR3 DNA sequence: TGTGCCAGCAGCGACAGGGGCCCCCCTGAGACCCAGTACTTC. This rearrangement joins TRBV6-5 to TRBJ2-5, with 8 positions matching TRBD1. V was pared by 6 bases and J by 5 bases, with 8 bases of the junction left unmatched. This CDR3 is built from 14 residues. Germline CDR1 and CDR2: MNHEY and SVGAGI.

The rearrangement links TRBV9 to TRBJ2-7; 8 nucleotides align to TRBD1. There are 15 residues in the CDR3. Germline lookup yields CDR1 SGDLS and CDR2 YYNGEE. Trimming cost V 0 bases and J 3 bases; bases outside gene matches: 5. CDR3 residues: CASSVETGDSYEQYF. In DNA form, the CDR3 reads TGTGCCAGCAGCGTAGAGACAGGGGACAGCTACGAGCAGTACTTC.

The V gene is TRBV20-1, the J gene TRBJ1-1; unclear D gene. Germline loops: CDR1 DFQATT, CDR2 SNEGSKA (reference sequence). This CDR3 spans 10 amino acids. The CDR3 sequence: CNTLGTEAFF. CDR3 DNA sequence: TGCAATACTTTGGGTACTGAAGCTTTCTTT.

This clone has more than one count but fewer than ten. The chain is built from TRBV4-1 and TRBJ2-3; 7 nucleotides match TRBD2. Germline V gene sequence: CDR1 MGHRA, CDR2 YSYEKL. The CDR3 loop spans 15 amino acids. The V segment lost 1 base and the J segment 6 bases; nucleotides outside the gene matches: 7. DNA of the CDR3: TGCGCCAGCAGCCAAGCGGGGACGGGGGGTGATACGCAGTATTTT. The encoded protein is CASSQAGTGGDTQYF.

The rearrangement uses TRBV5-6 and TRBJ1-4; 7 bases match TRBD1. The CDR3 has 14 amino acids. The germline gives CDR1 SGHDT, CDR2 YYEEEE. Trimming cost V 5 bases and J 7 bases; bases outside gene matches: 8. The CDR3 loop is CASSSTGQAEKLFF. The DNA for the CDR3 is TGTGCCAGCAGTTCGACCGGACAGGCTGAAAAACTGTTTTTT.

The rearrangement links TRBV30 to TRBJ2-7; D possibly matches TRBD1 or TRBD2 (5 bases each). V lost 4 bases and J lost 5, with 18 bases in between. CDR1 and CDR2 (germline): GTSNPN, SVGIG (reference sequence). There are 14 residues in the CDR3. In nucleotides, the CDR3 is TGTGCCTGGACCGGGGACGGGTTACACAACGAGCAGTACTTC. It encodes CAWTGDGLHNEQYF.

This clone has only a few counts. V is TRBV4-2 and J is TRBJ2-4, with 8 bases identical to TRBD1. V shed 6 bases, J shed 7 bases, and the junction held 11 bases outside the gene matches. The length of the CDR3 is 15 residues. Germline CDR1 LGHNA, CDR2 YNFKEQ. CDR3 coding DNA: TGTGCCAGCAGTCTATCAGGGACAGGTCGGAACATTCAGTACTTC. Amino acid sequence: CASSLSGTGRNIQYF.

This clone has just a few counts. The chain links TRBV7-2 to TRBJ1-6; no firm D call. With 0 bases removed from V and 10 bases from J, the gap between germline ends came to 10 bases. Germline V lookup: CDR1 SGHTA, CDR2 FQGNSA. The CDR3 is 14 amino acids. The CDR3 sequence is CASSLALAASPLHF. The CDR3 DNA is TGTGCCAGCAGCTTAGCCTTGGCAGCCTCACCCCTCCACTTT.

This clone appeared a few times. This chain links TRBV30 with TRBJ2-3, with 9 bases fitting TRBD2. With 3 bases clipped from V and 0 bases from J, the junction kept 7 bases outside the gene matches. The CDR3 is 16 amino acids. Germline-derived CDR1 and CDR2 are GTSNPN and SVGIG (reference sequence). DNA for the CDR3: TGTGCCTGGAGACTAGCGGGCGCCACTAGCACAGATACGCAGTATTTT. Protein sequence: CAWRLAGATSTDTQYF.

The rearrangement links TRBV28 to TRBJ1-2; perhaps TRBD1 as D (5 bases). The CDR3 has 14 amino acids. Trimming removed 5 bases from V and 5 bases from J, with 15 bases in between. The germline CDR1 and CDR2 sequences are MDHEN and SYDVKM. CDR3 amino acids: CASSPGQVGYGYTF. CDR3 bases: TGTGCCAGCAGTCCGGGGCAGGTCGGATATGGCTACACCTTC.

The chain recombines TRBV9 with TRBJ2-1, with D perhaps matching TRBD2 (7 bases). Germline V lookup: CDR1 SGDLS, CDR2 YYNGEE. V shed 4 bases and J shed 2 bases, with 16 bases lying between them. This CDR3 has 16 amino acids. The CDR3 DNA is TGTGCCAGCAGCCCCTCAGGGAGGGGGGCCTACAATGAGCAGTTCTTC. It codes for CASSPSGRGAYNEQFF. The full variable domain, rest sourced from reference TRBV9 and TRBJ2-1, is DSGVTQTPKHLITATGQRVTLRCSPRSGDLSVYWYQQSLDQGLQFLIQYYNGEERAKGNILERFSAQQFPDLHSELNLSSLELGDSALYFCASSPSGRGAYNEQFFGPGTRLTVL.